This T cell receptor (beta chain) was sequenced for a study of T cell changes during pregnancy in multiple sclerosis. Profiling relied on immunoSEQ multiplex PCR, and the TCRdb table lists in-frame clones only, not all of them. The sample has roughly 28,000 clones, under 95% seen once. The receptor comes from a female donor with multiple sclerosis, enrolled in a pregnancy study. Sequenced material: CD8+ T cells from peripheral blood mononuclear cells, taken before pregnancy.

The CDR3 here is CASSYGGISYEQYF. The CDR3 coding sequence is TGTGCCAGCAGTTACGGGGGGATCTCCTACGAGCAGTACTTC. The rearrangement joins TRBV6-5 to TRBJ2-7, with D possibly being TRBD2 (6 bases). Looked up from germline, CDR1 is MNHEY and CDR2 is SVGAGI. This CDR3 is built from 14 residues. Deletions cut 2 bases from V and 0 bases from J, with 8 bases between.